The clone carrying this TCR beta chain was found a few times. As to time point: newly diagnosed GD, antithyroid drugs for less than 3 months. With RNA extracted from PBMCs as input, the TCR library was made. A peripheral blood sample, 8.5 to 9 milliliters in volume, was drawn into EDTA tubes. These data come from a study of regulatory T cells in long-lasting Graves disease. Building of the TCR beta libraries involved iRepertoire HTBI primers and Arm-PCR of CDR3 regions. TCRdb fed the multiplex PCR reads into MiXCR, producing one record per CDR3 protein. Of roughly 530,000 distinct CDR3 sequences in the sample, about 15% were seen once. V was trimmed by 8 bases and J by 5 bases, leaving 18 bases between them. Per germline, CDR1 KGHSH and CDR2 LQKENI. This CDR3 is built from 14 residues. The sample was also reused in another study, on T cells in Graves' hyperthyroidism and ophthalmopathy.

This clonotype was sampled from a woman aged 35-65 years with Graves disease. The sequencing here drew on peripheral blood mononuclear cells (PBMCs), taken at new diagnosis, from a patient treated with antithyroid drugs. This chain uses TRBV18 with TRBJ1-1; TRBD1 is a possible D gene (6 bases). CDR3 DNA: TGTGCCAGCCTCAGGTCGGGGGCGAGGACTGAAGCTTTCTTT. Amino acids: CASLRSGARTEAFF.